The rows below give T cell receptor beta chains drawn from one sample of a study of early T cells in non-severe SARS-CoV-2 infection. MiXCR, run by TCRdb on the 5' RACE reads, gives a single entry per CDR3 protein. The sample consists of 100,000 to 150,000 distinct CDR3 sequences, 14% to 15% of them appearing once. Sample: whole blood. The receptors shown here come from an adult who was a healthcare worker with PCR-confirmed SARS-CoV-2 infection or an uninfected control (not recorded which). The conserved cysteine and the conserved F or W are not part of the CDR3 here. The order of the fields is V gene, clone size, J gene, CDR3 length, CDR3 protein. Clone size is not always given. Where it is, it says once, few, many or a class for expanded clones.

TRBV29-1	NA	TRBJ2-1	10	SVEVMRVEQF
TRBV3-1	NA	TRBJ2-7	14	ASSPETVGYRYEQY
TRBV7-2	few	TRBJ2-5	11	ASSFAREETQY
TRBV12-3/TRBV12-4	few	TRBJ2-1	9	ASSPRVEQF
TRBV5-6	few	TRBJ2-1	16	ASSPGLAGGITYNEQF
TRBV6-1	few	TRBJ1-2	11	ASGQGRDYGYT
TRBV30	NA	TRBJ2-3	10	AWSLGTDTQY
TRBV20-1	NA	TRBJ1-5	13	SARVGTYSNQPQH
TRBV6-5	NA	TRBJ1-6	13	ASSYEAAGNSPLH
TRBV11-2	few	TRBJ1-1	13	ASSLSGTANTEAF
TRBV7-9	NA	TRBJ2-7	11	ASSWTPSREQY
TRBV6-4	few	TRBJ1-1	12	ASSPGQRNTEAF
TRBV12-5	many	TRBJ2-7	14	ASGPLGSTGSYEQY
TRBV18	few	TRBJ1-1	15	ASSPQKQQVAGTEAF
TRBV7-9	many	TRBJ2-7	11	ASSLGFTYEQY
TRBV11-2	NA	TRBJ1-4	12	ASSPGRVTEKLF